These 3 T cell receptor beta chains originate from one sample sequenced in a study of CD4 and CD8 cells across lung adenocarcinoma regions. TCRdb fed the PCR reads into MiXCR, producing one record per CDR3 protein. The data show about 11,000 distinct CDR3 sequences, 53% seen once. Sequenced: CD4+ T cells from the center of a lung tumor. These receptors were taken from a male donor with lung adenocarcinoma. The CD4 and CD8 labels of this study may be unreliable.

CDR3 in amino acids: CASSQAAGGAYEQYF. In DNA form, the CDR3 reads TGTGCCAGCAGCCAAGCGGCCGGGGGGGCCTACGAGCAGTACTTC. The genes are TRBV4-2 and TRBJ2-1; 8 nucleotides match TRBD2. The J call may be mistaken, given a closer DNA end match to TRBJ2-7. Germline V CDR1 and CDR2: LGHNA, YNFKEQ. This CDR3 comprises 15 residues.

By sample share, this clonotype is medium-sized (0.01 to 0.1%). V usage is TRBV6-1 and J usage is TRBJ2-5; TRBD2 agrees at 11 bases. From germline, CDR1 is MNHNS and CDR2 SASEGT. CDR3 size: 15 residues. V lost 1 base, J lost 5 bases, and 3 bases stayed unmatched. The CDR3 sequence: CASSEVSGGAETQYF. In nucleotides, the CDR3 is TGTGCCAGCAGTGAAGTTAGCGGGGGGGCCGAGACCCAGTACTTC.

In its sample, this clonotype is medium-sized. The rearrangement uses TRBV6-5 and TRBJ2-1, with 8 positions matching TRBD1. The CDR3 sequence is 14 residues long. In germline, CDR1 is MNHEY, CDR2 SVGAGI. The trim removed 0 bases at V and 5 bases at J, leaving 0 bases unmatched. Here the CDR3 reads CASSYSDRDNEQFF. The CDR3 DNA sequence: TGTGCCAGCAGTTACTCGGACAGGGACAATGAGCAGTTCTTC.